These 10 T cell receptor beta chains were sequenced from one sample in a study of T cells in localized non-small cell lung cancer. Sequenced by immunoSEQ multiplex PCR; TCRdb stores in-frame clones only, minus some. The table records around 50,000 clones, roughly 85% of them present only once. The sequencing here drew on peripheral blood, taken before any cancer treatment. These receptors were collected from a woman between 35 and 75 years old with stage I lung adenocarcinoma.

The J gene is TRBJ1-4, the V gene TRBV7-2; D call uncertain. This CDR3 region has 14 residues. Germline loops: CDR1 SGHTA, CDR2 FQGNSA. The V end was cut by 1 base, the J end by 0 bases, with 3 bases between. CDR3 bases: TGTGCCAGCAGCTTAGGGGCAACTAATGAAAAACTGTTTTTT. Translated, it gives CASSLGATNEKLFF.

The chain joins TRBV19 to TRBJ1-1, with TRBD1 identical over 7 bases. CDR1 and CDR2 from the germline V gene are LNHDA and SQIVND (reference sequence). There are 13 residues in the CDR3. V lost 6 bases, J lost 5 bases, and 6 bases stayed unmatched. The CDR3 region is CASRTIRGTEAFF. The CDR3 DNA reads as TGTGCCAGTAGGACGATCAGGGGGACTGAAGCTTTCTTT.

The J gene is TRBJ2-2, the V gene TRBV15; TRBD1 matches at 10 bases. V gave up 3 bases and J gave up 2 bases; unmatched junction bases: 3. Germline loops: CDR1 LNHNV, CDR2 YYDKDF (reference sequence). The CDR3 contains 16 residues. The CDR3 sequence is CATSRGQGRNTGELFF. CDR3 DNA: TGTGCCACCAGCAGGGGACAGGGGAGAAACACCGGGGAGCTGTTTTTT.

The chain couples TRBV16 to TRBJ1-5, with a tentative D call TRBD1 (5 bases). The CDR3 sequence is 14 residues long. Trimming removed 6 bases from V and 2 bases from J, with 11 bases in between. Germline values: CDR1 KGHSY, CDR2 FQNENV. Written as DNA, the CDR3 is TGTGCCAGCAGTCCGGGCAGGGGCAATCAGCCCCAGCATTTT. It specifies CASSPGRGNQPQHF.

The CDR3: CASRPRGAGNTIYF. The CDR3 bases are TGTGCCAGCAGACCCCGAGGGGCTGGAAACACCATATATTTT. J is TRBJ1-3 and V is TRBV28; tentative D call: TRBD1 (5 bases). This CDR3 spans 14 amino acids. The V end lost 6 bases, the J end lost 2 bases, and 11 bases lay between the germline ends. In germline, CDR1 is MDHEN, CDR2 SYDVKM.

The rearrangement links TRBV2 to TRBJ1-6; 9 bases agree with TRBD1. The CDR3 has 15 amino acids. Germline V gene sequence: CDR1 SNHLY, CDR2 FYNNEI. The J segment lost 7 bases and the V segment lost 6 bases, leaving 7 bases of the junction unmatched. The CDR3 here is CASRGGTGNNSPLHF. For the CDR3, the DNA is TGTGCCAGCAGGGGGGGGACAGGGAACAATTCACCCCTCCACTTT.

V gene TRBV5-4 combines with J gene TRBJ2-1; D not certain. Germline V gene lookup returns CDR1 SGHNT and CDR2 YYREEE (reference sequence). V was cut by 0 bases and J by 6 bases, with 10 bases left in between. This CDR3 is 14 amino acids long. The CDR3 DNA reads TGTGCCAGCAGCTTGGAAGGGTCTATCAATGAGCAGTTCTTC. This codes for CASSLEGSINEQFF.

The rearrangement uses TRBV19 and TRBJ1-2, with D unresolved. The germline V and J ends were trimmed by 4 bases and 2 bases, with 11 bases remaining between them. CDR1 is LNHDA and CDR2 is SQIVND in the germline V gene (reference sequence). The CDR3 covers 14 residues. CDR3 sequence (DNA): TGTGCCAGTAGTAAGTCGGTGGGGAACTATGGCTACACCTTC. Its translation is CASSKSVGNYGYTF.

The chain combines TRBV18 with TRBJ1-2; possibly TRBD1 for D (5 bases). Trimming took off 5 bases at V and 7 bases at J, with 20 bases between the two ends. The V gene's germline CDR1 is KGHSH and CDR2 LQKENI. CDR3 length: 15 amino acids. The CDR3 DNA sequence: TGTGCCAGCTCAGCTAATGATGCAGGGTCTTCTGGCTACACCTTC. The encoded protein is CASSANDAGSSGYTF.

The chain combines TRBV6-5 with TRBJ1-1; D possibly corresponds to TRBD1 (5 bases). This CDR3 has 13 amino acids. Germline V gene data show CDR1 as MNHEY and CDR2 as SVGAGI. Trimming took off 7 bases at V and 4 bases at J, with 13 bases between the two ends. The CDR3 nucleotides read TGTGCCAGCAATGTCAGGGAGGGCACTGAAGCTTTCTTT. Residues: CASNVREGTEAFF.